Listed below are T cell receptor beta chains from one sample, sequenced in a study of response to subunit inactivated influenza vaccine. Each CDR3 protein gets one entry after TCRdb re-called the RT-PCR reads with MiXCR. The profile shows over 800,000 distinct CDR3 sequences, approximately 22% of them singletons. The starting material was PBMCs from blood, obtained roughly 5 days after vaccination. The receptors were sampled from a man aged 45-65 years who received an inactivated influenza vaccine. Each CDR3 is given with its conserved first and last residue. Each record gives: J gene, clone size, V gene, D gene, CDR3 DNA, CDR3 protein. D genes are given only for firm matches. Clone sizes are given selectively: once, few, many, or a class where the clone is expanded.

TRBJ2-3,-,TRBV6-2/TRBV6-3,TRBD2,TGTGCCAGCAGTTCGGGACTAGCGGGGGCAGATACGCAGTATTTT,CASSSGLAGADTQYF
TRBJ2-5,-,TRBV11-2,TRBD2,TGTGCCAGCAGCTTTCTCAAGGGACTAGCGGGGGGGCGAGAGACCCAGTACTTC,CASSFLKGLAGGRETQYF
TRBJ2-3,-,TRBV12-3/TRBV12-4,-,TGTGCCAGCAGCCCTAGAGGGACGGGGCGGGCAGATACGCAGTATTTT,CASSPRGTGRADTQYF
TRBJ2-1,-,TRBV12-3/TRBV12-4,-,TGTGCCAGCACCCACGGGGCCTCCTACAATGAGCAGTTCTTC,CASTHGASYNEQFF
TRBJ1-1,few,TRBV11-2,-,TGTGCCAGCAGCTCCCGAAGACATAACACTGAAGCTTTCTTT,CASSSRRHNTEAFF
TRBJ2-7,-,TRBV5-5,-,TGTGCCAGCAGACGCAGGCAGGTAACCTCCTACGAGCAGTACTTC,CASRRRQVTSYEQYF
TRBJ1-2,-,TRBV18,-,TGTGCCAGCTCATCGGCGGCGGGAAATGGCTACACCTTC,CASSSAAGNGYTF
TRBJ2-7,many,TRBV2,-,TGTGCCAGCAAAAGAGAGACCTACGAGCAGTACTTC,CASKRETYEQYF
TRBJ2-7,-,TRBV7-9,-,TGTGCCAGCAGCCTCGGCTCATGGAGCTCCTACGAGCAGTACTTC,CASSLGSWSSYEQYF
TRBJ2-3,many,TRBV29-1,-,TGCAGCGTTGAAGTGGGGATAACGGATACGCAGTATTTT,CSVEVGITDTQYF
TRBJ1-5,few,TRBV2,TRBD1,TGTGCCAGCTCGCCACAGGGGCGAGTTCAGCCCCAGCATTTT,CASSPQGRVQPQHF
TRBJ1-1,-,TRBV6-1,-,TGTGCCAGCAGGACTTCGGCGAGTAGCACTGAAGCTTTCTTT,CASRTSASSTEAFF
TRBJ2-7,many,TRBV12-3/TRBV12-4,-,TGTGCCAGCAGTCCCAGGGTCTACGAGCAGTACTTC,CASSPRVYEQYF
TRBJ2-1,few,TRBV7-8,-,TGTGCCAGCAGCTTAGCTTACAGGGATCCTTACAATGAGCAGTTCTTC,CASSLAYRDPYNEQFF
TRBJ2-5,-,TRBV5-1,TRBD2,TGCGCCAGCAGCTTCGGAGGGACTAGCGGACAGACCCAGTACTTC,CASSFGGTSGQTQYF
TRBJ2-1,-,TRBV5-5,TRBD2,TGTGCCAGCAGCCCGGGACTATGGCTCGATGAGCAGTTCTTC,CASSPGLWLDEQFF
TRBJ1-1,-,TRBV29-1,TRBD1,TGCAGCGTTGAACCACAGGGGGGAACTGAAGCTTTCTTT,CSVEPQGGTEAFF
TRBJ2-2,-,TRBV5-1,TRBD2,TGCGCCAGCAGCTCTCGATTAGCGGGAGTCCCGAACACCGGGGAGCTGTTTTTT,CASSSRLAGVPNTGELFF
TRBJ2-1,few,TRBV9,-,TGTGCCAGCAGCGTTAACGGGGCTCACAATGAGCAGTTCTTC,CASSVNGAHNEQFF
TRBJ2-3,-,TRBV9,TRBD2,TGTGCCAGCAGCGGGGGGGGACTAGGGTCAGATACGCAGTATTTT,CASSGGGLGSDTQYF
TRBJ1-1,many,TRBV7-9,-,TGTGCCAGCAGCTTAGTTAGGGGTCTGAACACTGAAGCTTTCTTT,CASSLVRGLNTEAFF
TRBJ2-1,few,TRBV6-5,-,TGTGCCAGCAGACGTCTAAATGAGCAGTTCTTC,CASRRLNEQFF
TRBJ1-2,few,TRBV9,-,TGTGCCAGCAGCGCCTTGGGGGGAGGCTATGGCTACACCTTC,CASSALGGGYGYTF
TRBJ1-2,few,TRBV19,-,TGTGCCAGTAAAGAAACAGCGAACTATGGCTACACCTTC,CASKETANYGYTF
TRBJ1-1,few,TRBV7-2,-,TGTGCCAGCAGGGAGGGGTTGAACACTGAAGCTTTCTTT,CASREGLNTEAFF
TRBJ2-3,-,TRBV19,TRBD2,TGTGCCAGTAGTATAAAAGCGGGGGGGAGCACAGATACGCAGTATTTT,CASSIKAGGSTDTQYF
TRBJ2-7,many,TRBV29-1,TRBD2,TGCAGCGTGCGCCTTGGCGGGAGGGCTCAATCCTACGAGCAGTACTTC,CSVRLGGRAQSYEQYF
TRBJ1-5,-,TRBV10-1,-,TGCGCCAGCAGTGACGAGGAACAGCCCCAGCATTTT,CASSDEEQPQHF
TRBJ2-1,-,TRBV12-3/TRBV12-4,TRBD2,TGTGCCAGCAGTTTACTACTAGCGGGGGATAATGAGCAGTTCTTC,CASSLLLAGDNEQFF
TRBJ1-5,many,TRBV12-3/TRBV12-4,-,TGTGCCAGCAGTTTATTCGCTGGACGGCCCAATCAGCCCCAGCATTTT,CASSLFAGRPNQPQHF
TRBJ2-7,-,TRBV18,TRBD2,TGTGCCAGCTCTCCTCTAGCGGGAGTTTCCGAGCAGTACTTC,CASSPLAGVSEQYF
TRBJ2-7,-,TRBV7-9,TRBD1,TGTGCCAGCAGCTTAGATGGGACAGCGTCCTACGAGCAGTACTTC,CASSLDGTASYEQYF
TRBJ2-7,-,TRBV18,TRBD2,TGTGCCAGCTCATCTCTAGCGGGATCCTACGAGCAGTACTTC,CASSSLAGSYEQYF
TRBJ2-1,-,TRBV7-2,-,TGTGCCAGCAGCCGGGACAATAAGAGAAATGAGCAGTTCTTC,CASSRDNKRNEQFF
TRBJ2-3,-,TRBV7-9,TRBD2,TGTGCCAGCAGGATGGAGCGGGGGGGCCGGGATACGCAGTATTTT,CASRMERGGRDTQYF
TRBJ2-7,few,TRBV20-1,TRBD1,TGCAGTGCTAGAGATGGTGGGACAGGGGGCTCCGAGCAGTACTTC,CSARDGGTGGSEQYF
TRBJ1-1,-,TRBV20-1,-,TGCAGTGCTAGGAGGGACACCTACACTGAAGCTTTCTTT,CSARRDTYTEAFF
TRBJ2-5,-,TRBV5-1,TRBD2,TGCGCCAGCAGCCTTCGGGGGGGTCTCCAAGAGACCCAGTACTTC,CASSLRGGLQETQYF
TRBJ1-3,few,TRBV4-2,-,TGTGCCAGCAGCCAAGAATTAGGGACTGGAAACACCATATATTTT,CASSQELGTGNTIYF
TRBJ1-2,-,TRBV12-3/TRBV12-4,TRBD1,TGTGCCAGCAGTTCCCGAGGGACAGAGAACTATGGCTACACCTTC,CASSSRGTENYGYTF
TRBJ2-7,-,TRBV7-9,-,TGTGCCAGCAGCTCGGGTCTGGCAGGCGGGCTGTACTTC,CASSSGLAGGLYF
TRBJ2-7,-,TRBV20-1,TRBD1,TGCAGTGCTGCCCGGGACAGCTCCTACGAGCAGTACTTC,CSAARDSSYEQYF
TRBJ2-7,few,TRBV5-6,-,TGTGCCAGCAGCTTGGTGGGGGGGCGAAGCTCCTACGAGCAGTACTTC,CASSLVGGRSSYEQYF
TRBJ2-7,few,TRBV7-9,TRBD1,TGTGCCAGCAGCTTCGGGACAGGGATCCGCGAGCAGTACTTC,CASSFGTGIREQYF
TRBJ1-2,few,TRBV29-1,-,TGCAGCGTCGACAGGCTGCTAGGCTACACCTTC,CSVDRLLGYTF
TRBJ2-7,-,TRBV10-3,TRBD2,TGTGCCATCAGTTTAGCGGGTGGCCCCTACGAGCAGTACTTC,CAISLAGGPYEQYF
TRBJ2-7,-,TRBV6-1,-,TGTGCCAGCAGTGAAGTCGACGGAAGCTCCTACGAGCAGTACTTC,CASSEVDGSSYEQYF
TRBJ1-2,few,TRBV20-1,-,TGCAGTGCTAGCTCCGGAATCTATGGCTACACCTTC,CSASSGIYGYTF
TRBJ2-1,few,TRBV20-1,TRBD2,TGCAGTGCCCCACGCCTAGCGGGGGGGCCTGTCGCCTACAATGAGCAGTTCTTC,CSAPRLAGGPVAYNEQFF
TRBJ2-7,few,TRBV20-1,TRBD1,TGCAGTGCTAGATCTTGGGACAGGGGAGAGTACGAGCAGTACTTC,CSARSWDRGEYEQYF
TRBJ1-4,many,TRBV10-3,-,TGTGCCATCAGTAGGACCGCAACTAATGAAAAACTGTTTTTT,CAISRTATNEKLFF